This TCR beta chain derives from a study of blood T cell repertoires in COVID-19. The overall study: The study drew acute and convalescent COVID-19 samples from the United States, Italy and Spain.

The repertoire was sequenced with immunoSEQ multiplex PCR; TCRdb's copy has only in-frame clones and lacks some. The sample lists around 180,000 clones; about 88% were seen once. Trimming took 4 bases from V and 6 from J; bases not matched to a gene: 4. The CDR3 sequence is 14 residues long. Per the germline V gene, CDR1 is SGHDT and CDR2 is YYEEEE. Participant age was roughly 18 to 90 years, and participants resided in roughly 25 US areas. Self-reported history from a screening survey and questionnaire set each donor's cohort. The chain carries TRBV5-6 and TRBJ1-4, with TRBD1 matching over 9 bases. This sequence originates from a woman in her thirties or forties with acute COVID-19. Sequenced input: PBMCs or T cells enriched from blood (not recorded which). For the CDR3, the DNA is TGTGCCAGCAGCCCGGGGACAGGGTATGAAAAACTGTTTTTT. Its protein is CASSPGTGYEKLFF.